This TCR beta chain emerged from a study of OX40 agonist ivuxolimab in advanced cancers. Whole-study context: The patients got ivuxolimab, which is an agonistic anti-OX40 (CD134) antibody. Findings and caveats of the study: With doses of 0.1 to 3.0 mg/kg, CD4+ and CD8+ blood T cells had undergone clonal expansion by week 6.

Sequencing was performed with immunoSEQ multiplex PCR; in TCRdb, only in-frame clones are kept and a portion is missing. The sample carries tens of thousands of clones, around 82% recorded once. CDR1 SEHNR and CDR2 FQNEAQ come from the germline V gene (reference sequence). This CDR3 has 14 residues. Trimming left V 2 bases short and J 13 bases short, with 17 bases between. Autoimmune disease history or systemic immunosuppression excluded patients. On this clone itself: Its antigen remains unidentified.

This sequence originates from an adult with an advanced solid tumor such as melanoma, head and neck, liver or kidney cancer. Here the sequenced sample was CD4+ or CD8+ T cells sorted from blood, taken in a trial of the OX40 agonist ivuxolimab. The V call is TRBV7-9, the J call TRBJ2-2; D gene uncertain. In DNA, the CDR3 is TGTGCCAGCAGCTTATCGGGCATCACGATCGGGCTGTTTTTT. It translates to CASSLSGITIGLFF.